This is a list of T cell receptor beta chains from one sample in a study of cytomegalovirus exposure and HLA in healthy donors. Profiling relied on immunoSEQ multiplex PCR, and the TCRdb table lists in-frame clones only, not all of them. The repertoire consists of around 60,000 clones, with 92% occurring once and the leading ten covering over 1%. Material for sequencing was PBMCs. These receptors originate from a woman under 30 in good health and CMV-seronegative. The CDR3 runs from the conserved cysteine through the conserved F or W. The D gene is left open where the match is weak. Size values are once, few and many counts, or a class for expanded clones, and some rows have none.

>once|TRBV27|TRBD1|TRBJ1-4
TGTGCCAGCACCTCCTCCGGGACAGGACTAGCAACTAATGAAAAACTGTTTTTT
CASTSSGTGLATNEKLFF
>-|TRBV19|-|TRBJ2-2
TGTGCCAGTAGTATAGATCAGGGCACCGGGGAGCTGTTTTTT
CASSIDQGTGELFF
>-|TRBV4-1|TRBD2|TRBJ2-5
TGCGCCAGCAGCCAAAAACTAGCGGGGGATCAAGAGACCCAGTACTTC
CASSQKLAGDQETQYF
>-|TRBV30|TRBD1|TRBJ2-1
TGTGCCTGGAGCGACAGGGATGAGCAGTTCTTC
CAWSDRDEQFF
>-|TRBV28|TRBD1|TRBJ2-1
TGTGCCAGCAGCAACAGGGGGCTCTCGTTCTTC
CASSNRGLSFF
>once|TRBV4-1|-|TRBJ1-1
TGCGCCAGCAGCCCCGGGGGAGGTCCTGAAGCTTTCTTT
CASSPGGGPEAFF
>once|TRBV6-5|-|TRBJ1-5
TGTGCCAGCCGGTCGGGGGGCAATCAGCCCCAGCATTTT
CASRSGGNQPQHF
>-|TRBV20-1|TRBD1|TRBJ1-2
TGCAGTCACGACAGGGGGTACGGCTACACCTTC
CSHDRGYGYTF
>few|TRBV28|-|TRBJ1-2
TGTGCCAGCAGTTTACCAGCTAACTATGGCTACACCTTC
CASSLPANYGYTF
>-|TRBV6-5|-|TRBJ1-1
TGTGCCAGCAGTTACGGGTGGGGGGAGTGGAACACTGAAGCTTTCTTT
CASSYGWGEWNTEAFF
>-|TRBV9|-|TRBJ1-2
TGTGCCAGCAGCTCACGACTCTTGGTCTATGGCTACACCTTC
CASSSRLLVYGYTF
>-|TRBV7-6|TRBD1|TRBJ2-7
TGTGCCAGCAGCTCCGGGACAGCCAACGAGCAGTACTTC
CASSSGTANEQYF
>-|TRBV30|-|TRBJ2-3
TGTGCCTGGAGTGTGGGCTACCGAATAACAGATACGCAGTATTTT
CAWSVGYRITDTQYF
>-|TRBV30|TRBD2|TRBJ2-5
TGTGCCTGGAGTTGGCTAAGGACTAGCGGGACGAGGGAGACCCAGTACTTC
CAWSWLRTSGTRETQYF
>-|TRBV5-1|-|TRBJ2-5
TGCGCCAGCAAAGAGGACGGGACATACTATCAAGAGACCCAGTACTTC
CASKEDGTYYQETQYF
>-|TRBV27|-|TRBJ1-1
TGTGCCAGCAGTTTAGGCAGGGCGGTTGAAGCTTTCTTT
CASSLGRAVEAFF
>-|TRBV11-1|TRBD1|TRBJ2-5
TGTGCCAGCAGCTTAGCGCCAAACAGGGGTCGCGAGACCCAGTACTTC
CASSLAPNRGRETQYF
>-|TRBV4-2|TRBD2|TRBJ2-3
TGTGCCAGCAGCCAAGACCCTAGCGGGAGCCCAGATACGCAGTATTTT
CASSQDPSGSPDTQYF
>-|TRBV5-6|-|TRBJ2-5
TGTGCCAGCAGCTTTATCAGCGGATTAGAGACCCAGTACTTC
CASSFISGLETQYF
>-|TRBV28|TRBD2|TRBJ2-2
TGTGCCAGCAGGCGGGCGGGAGAGAACACCGGGGAGCTGTTTTTT
CASRRAGENTGELFF
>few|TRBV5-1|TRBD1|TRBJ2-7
TGCGCCAGCAGCTTGGCTCACGGACAGGGGGTGAAGGAGCAGTACTTC
CASSLAHGQGVKEQYF
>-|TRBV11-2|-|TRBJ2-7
TGTGCCAGCAGATTAACAGTGAACGACGACTACGAGCAGTACTTC
CASRLTVNDDYEQYF
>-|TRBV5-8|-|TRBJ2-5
TGTGCCAGCAGCTTGGTAGGGACACATACTAAAGAGACCCAGTACTTC
CASSLVGTHTKETQYF
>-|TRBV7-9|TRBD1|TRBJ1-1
TGTGCCAGCAGCCCCAGACAGGGGAACACTGAAGCTTTCTTT
CASSPRQGNTEAFF
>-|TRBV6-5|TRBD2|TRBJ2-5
TGTGCCAGCAGTTTTACTAGCGGTCGTACGGTCACCCAGTACTTC
CASSFTSGRTVTQYF
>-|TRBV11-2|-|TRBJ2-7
TGTGCCAGCAGCTTAGATCGGACAGTACATGAGGACGAGCAGTACTTC
CASSLDRTVHEDEQYF
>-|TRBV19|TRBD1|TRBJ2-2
TGTGCCAGTAATACAGGGGACACCGGGGAGCTGTTTTTT
CASNTGDTGELFF